This T cell receptor beta chain is drawn from a study of OX40 agonist ivuxolimab in advanced cancers. Libraries were prepared by immunoSEQ multiplex PCR; TCRdb keeps only in-frame clonotypes and omits some of them. The sample lists around 85,000 clones; less than 95% were seen once. This TCR came from an adult with an advanced solid tumor such as melanoma, head and neck, liver or kidney cancer. The sample in question was CD4+ or CD8+ T cells sorted from blood, obtained in a trial of the OX40 agonist ivuxolimab.

The CDR3 nucleotides are TGTGCCAGCAGCTTAACGAGCGACAATGAGCAGTTCTTC. This sequence encodes CASSLTSDNEQFF. The chain combines TRBV7-9 with TRBJ2-1; D is uncertain. The V gene lost 2 bases and the J gene lost 5 bases, with 7 bases spanning the gap. Germline V gene sequence: CDR1 SEHNR, CDR2 FQNEAQ (reference sequence). CDR3 length equals 13 residues.